This T cell receptor (beta chain) was retrieved from a study of vaccination effects on CD4 cells after COVID-19. To note about this clone: Its antigen is still unknown.

Profiled with immunoSEQ multiplex PCR; TCRdb holds only in-frame clones, not every one. This table holds under 60,000 clones, around 82% found once. In the ViraFEST assay, antigen-specific CD4+ clonotypes were identified by expansion after peptide-pool stimulation. Following an approximately 10-day culture, CD4+ T cells were purified. Confirmation by PCR established that the person had SARS-CoV-2 infection between March and December 2020. With an HIV-1 Nef peptide pool, the negative control culture was set up. A half-medium replacement with IL-2 medium was carried out on days 3 and 7. The CDR3 contains 13 residues. The V gene's germline CDR1 is KGHSH and CDR2 LQKENI. The V gene end was trimmed by 8 bases and the J gene end by 2 bases; junction bases not matched to a gene: 2. The study's findings and limits: No early post-infection timepoints were available in the study, which also included few convalescent patients.

The receptor was derived from a human donor who had a prior SARS-CoV-2 infection. Sequences were derived from CD4+ T cells from PBMCs cultured with HIV peptides, sampled before COVID-19 vaccination. The subset here: HIV-1 Nef peptide pool negative control/reference culture. J is TRBJ2-5 and V is TRBV18, with 10 bases lining up with TRBD2. The CDR3 DNA follows: TGTGCCAGCACTAGCGGGACGCAAGAGACCCAGTACTTC. This sequence encodes CASTSGTQETQYF.